This T cell receptor beta chain is from a study of spatial heterogeneity in lung cancer. The germline V gene has CDR1 SGHAT and CDR2 FQDESV (reference sequence). This CDR3 has 17 residues. The junction had 10 bases not matched to a gene; V was cut back by 3 bases and J by 3 bases. Carried by each TCR cDNA molecule was a unique molecular identifier. TCRdb redid the calling of the 5' RACE reads with MiXCR, one entry per CDR3 protein. The sample includes 12,000 or so distinct CDR3 sequences, approximately 15% of them seen just once. Study-wide results and limits: Ubiquitous and regional nonsynonymous mutation counts were tracked by ubiquitous and regional expanded TCR counts, respectively. Tracking of tumor mutation counts was seen in expanded intratumoral alpha and beta TCR counts.

Remarks on this clonotype: Antigen specificity is unknown.

Described time point: sample taken at primary tumor resection. No cell sorting; template was whole RNA from tumor, lung tissue or PBMC. The chain carries TRBV11-1 and TRBJ2-4; TRBD2 aligns across 8 bases. The sample here was lung tumor tissue, taken at surgery. The receptor was isolated from a male donor with early-stage non-small cell lung cancer. The CDR3 region is CASSLGSGSLGKNIQYF. CDR3 in DNA: TGTGCCAGCAGCTTGGGAAGCGGGAGTTTGGGCAAAAACATTCAGTACTTC.